Listed here are 25 T cell receptor beta chains from one sample, sequenced in a study of cytomegalovirus exposure and HLA in healthy donors (dated by TCRdb to 2016 to 2017). Library prep was done by the immunoSEQ multiplex PCR assay. For the multiplex PCR, a mixture combining 60 forward primers for TCR Vbeta segments and 13 reverse primers for TCR Jbeta segments was used. The immuneACCESS repertoire file appears here via TCRdb, limited to in-frame rearrangements. These files lack a portion of the clones; in checked studies, under half of the deficit traces to unresolved V genes, and the cause of the others is not known. The sample table contains more than 250,000 clones; only one count was recorded for around nine tenths of them. The ten largest clones represent around 2.1% of the sample. The source material was PBMCs. The receptor set was obtained from a woman in her late teens or twenties in good health and CMV-seronegative.

V is TRBV10-3 and J is TRBJ1-3; D unclear. Germline V gives CDR1 ENHRY, CDR2 SYGVKD. V lost 6 bases, J lost 7 bases, and 7 bases lay in between. There are 11 residues in the CDR3. CDR3 nucleotide sequence: TGTGCCATCAGCGACGGGAACACCATATATTTT. It is translated as CAISDGNTIYF.

The chain employs TRBV5-1 and TRBJ2-5; D perhaps matches TRBD2 (5 bases). Trimming stripped 4 bases from V and 5 bases from J, with 12 bases between. Germline V gene data show CDR1 as SGHRS and CDR2 as YFSETQ. This CDR3 region has 13 residues. The CDR3 protein is CASSREGQETQYF. The CDR3 coding sequence is TGCGCCAGCAGCCGGGAAGGGCAGGAGACCCAGTACTTC.

The chain carries TRBV10-1 and TRBJ2-1, with D uncertain. The germline CDR1 and CDR2 sequences are WNHNN and SYGVQD (reference sequence). The CDR3 has 13 residues. V was pared by 6 bases and J by 8 bases, with 14 bases between. The CDR3 DNA reads TGCGCCAGCAGCTTCGCTGTCGTAGATGAGCAGTTCTTC. Protein: CASSFAVVDEQFF.

This clone was recorded once. The CDR3 coding sequence is TGTGCCATCAGTTCCGGGACAGGTGACGAGCAGTACTTC. It yields the protein CAISSGTGDEQYF. V is TRBV10-3 and J is TRBJ2-7, with 8 bases aligning to TRBD1. The CDR3 is made up of 13 amino acids. Germline V gene data show CDR1 as ENHRY and CDR2 as SYGVKD. V lost 5 bases and J lost 5; bases outside the gene matches: 5.

This clone was seen just once. One end of the junction fails to match germline, which may point to a read error. The chain joins TRBV7-9 to TRBJ1-1, with D tentatively TRBD1 (5 bases). There are 13 residues in the CDR3. CDR1 is SEHNR, CDR2 FQNEAQ, per germline (reference sequence). The CDR3 sequence is CSSSHEAGPWAFF. The CDR3 DNA reads TGTTCCAGCAGCCACGAAGCGGGACCGTGGGCTTTCTTT.

The chain carries TRBV6-5 and TRBJ2-7; D unresolved. This CDR3 region has 12 residues. V was cut by 2 bases and J by 6 bases, with 8 bases left in between. Germline values: CDR1 MNHEY, CDR2 SVGAGI. The CDR3 DNA reads TGTGCCAGCAGTTACCAAGCTCGCGAGCAGTACTTC. Translated: CASSYQAREQYF.

Turning to this clone: A read error is likely, as this CDR3 ends without the conserved phenylalanine or tryptophan. The chain carries TRBV2 and TRBJ2-7, with D perhaps matching TRBD1 (7 bases). V lost 6 bases, J lost 1 base, and 13 bases lay in between. The CDR3 consists of 14 residues. Germline values: CDR1 SNHLY, CDR2 FYNNEI. As DNA, the CDR3 is TGTGCCAGCAGGGGGGGACAGCGATCCTACGAGCAGTACCTC. Its translation is CASRGGQRSYEQYL.

As concerns this clone: This sample includes further DNA sequences coding for the same CDR3. The rearrangement uses TRBV10-3 and TRBJ1-1; D is ambiguous. This CDR3 is 13 amino acids long. Germline-derived CDR1 and CDR2 are ENHRY and SYGVKD. Trimming removed 4 bases from V and 4 bases from J, with 10 bases in between. This CDR3 reads CAISGNSGTEAFF. For the CDR3, the DNA is TGTGCCATCAGTGGGAACAGCGGCACTGAAGCTTTCTTT.

The chain employs TRBV5-1 and TRBJ2-2, with 14 bases matching TRBD2. The germline V gene encodes CDR1 SGHRS and CDR2 YFSETQ. The CDR3 is 18 amino acids. V dropped 1 base and J dropped 5; count of bases not matched to a gene: 7. The CDR3 loop is CASSLKTSGGVMTGELFF. The CDR3 region has the DNA TGCGCCAGCAGCTTGAAGACTAGCGGGGGGGTTATGACCGGGGAGCTGTTTTTT.

The J gene is TRBJ1-3, the V gene TRBV28; 8 nucleotides line up with TRBD1. V lost 6 bases to trimming and J lost 0 bases; unmatched junction nucleotides: 19. Germline V gene sequence: CDR1 MDHEN, CDR2 SYDVKM. This CDR3 contains 20 residues. The DNA for the CDR3 is TGTGCCAGCAGCACAGGACAGGGAGGTGCCCTGGGGGTCTCTGGAAACACCATATATTTT. Its translation: CASSTGQGGALGVSGNTIYF.

The J gene is TRBJ2-7, the V gene TRBV19, with TRBD1 matching over 8 bases. The CDR3 loop spans 14 amino acids. Germline-derived CDR1 and CDR2 are LNHDA and SQIVND (reference sequence). The junction had 8 bases not matched to a gene; V was cut back by 10 bases and J by 0 bases. In DNA form, the CDR3 reads TGTGCCACGAGGACAGGGATACTCTCCTACGAGCAGTACTTC. Translating gives CATRTGILSYEQYF.

This sequence joins TRBV6-5 and TRBJ1-6, with D uncertain. Trimming removed 6 bases at V and 1 base at J, with 7 bases between. CDR1 MNHEY and CDR2 SVGAGI come from the germline V gene. The CDR3 is made up of 14 amino acids. The CDR3: CASRTSSYNSPLHF. In nucleotides, the CDR3 is TGTGCCAGCAGAACCAGTTCCTATAATTCACCCCTCCACTTT.

This clone has only a few counts. The chain recombines TRBV25-1 with TRBJ1-2; TRBD1 agrees at 10 bases. V dropped 5 bases and J dropped 6; count of bases not matched to a gene: 9. Germline V gives CDR1 MGHDK, CDR2 SYGVNS. There are 15 residues in the CDR3. CDR3 in DNA: TGTGCCAGCAGTCCACCCGGGACAGGGGATCATGGCTACACCTTC. This translates into CASSPPGTGDHGYTF.

V is TRBV6-1 and J is TRBJ1-5; no reliable D call. The length of the CDR3 is 12 residues. V was cut by 2 bases and J by 9 bases, with 8 bases left in between. Germline V gene data show CDR1 as MNHNS and CDR2 as SASEGT. In DNA, the CDR3 is TGTGCCAGCAGTGAACCCAGGCGGCCCCAGCATTTT. It codes for CASSEPRRPQHF.

The rearrangement uses TRBV7-6 and TRBJ2-7; tentative D call: TRBD2 (5 bases). There are 17 residues in the CDR3. The germline V gene has CDR1 SGHVS and CDR2 FNYEAQ. Trimming cost V 2 bases and J 0 bases, with 17 bases left between them. The CDR3 is CASSLMAGLLDSYEQYF. The DNA of the CDR3 is TGTGCCAGCAGCTTAATGGCCGGATTACTAGACTCCTACGAGCAGTACTTC.

This clone is a singleton in its sample. The V call is TRBV5-1, the J call TRBJ2-3; 7 positions match TRBD2. Germline CDR1 and CDR2: SGHRS and YFSETQ. After removal of 1 base from V and 1 base from J, the junction contained 0 bases not matched to a gene. This CDR3 is built from 14 residues. CDR3 amino acids: CASSLTSGTDTQYF. CDR3 nucleotides: TGCGCCAGCAGCTTGACTAGCGGCACAGATACGCAGTATTTT.

The DNA for the CDR3 is TGCGCCAGCAGCAGCGGCCAGGGGACACCCCAAAGGGATGGCTACACCTTC. Residues: CASSSGQGTPQRDGYTF. This chain links TRBV5-1 with TRBJ1-2; D may be TRBD1 (6 bases). Deletions cut 4 bases from V and 6 bases from J, with 25 bases between. In germline, CDR1 is SGHRS, CDR2 YFSETQ. This CDR3 is 17 amino acids long. Full variable domain (missing parts from reference TRBV5-1 and TRBJ1-2): KAGVTQTPRYLIKTRGQQVTLSCSPISGHRSVSWYQQTPGQGLQFLFEYFSETQRNKGNFPGRFSGRQFSNSRSEMNVSTLELGDSALYLCASSSGQGTPQRDGYTFGSGTRLTVV.

For this clone: Relative to the germline gene, one junction end is altered; a read error may explain this. The chain recombines TRBV7-9 with TRBJ1-6; 12 bases agree with TRBD1. The CDR3 loop spans 15 amino acids. The germline V gene has CDR1 SEHNR and CDR2 FQNEAQ (reference sequence). CDR3 loop: CSSSYGTGGSSPLHF. The CDR3 DNA sequence: TGTTCCAGCAGCTACGGGACAGGGGGCAGTTCACCCCTCCACTTT. Using reference TRBV7-9 and TRBJ1-6 for the parts outside the CDR3, the full variable domain is DTGVSQNPRHKITKRGQNVTFRCDPISEHNRLYWYRQTLGQGPEFLTYFQNEAQLEKSRLLSDRFSAERPKGSFSTLEIQRTEQGDSAMYLCSSSYGTGGSSPLHFGNGTRLTVT.

This chain joins TRBV30 and TRBJ2-6; 9 bases match TRBD1. This CDR3 has 14 residues. Germline V gene data show CDR1 as GTSNPN and CDR2 as SVGIG (reference sequence). The junction had 1 base not matched to a gene; V was cut back by 4 bases and J by 3 bases. CDR3 amino acids: CAWNRGRGANVLTF. DNA for the CDR3: TGTGCCTGGAACAGGGGGCGTGGGGCCAACGTCCTGACTTTC.

The chain couples TRBV5-1 to TRBJ2-5, with a possible D match to TRBD2 (6 bases). TRBJ2-7 explains the end of the DNA better; the J call may be wrong. CDR1 is SGHRS, CDR2 YFSETQ, per germline. This CDR3 has 13 residues. The DNA of the CDR3 is TGCGCCAGCAGCGGAGGGAGCGCCTACGAGCAGTACTTC. Translated: CASSGGSAYEQYF.

This rearrangement joins TRBV9 to TRBJ2-5; TRBD2 aligns across 7 bases. Matching the DNA end better, TRBJ2-7 makes the J call doubtful. CDR1 is SGDLS and CDR2 is YYNGEE in the germline V gene. CDR3 length equals 13 residues. The CDR3 is CASSPSGDYEQYF. DNA for the CDR3: TGTGCCAGCAGCCCAAGCGGGGACTACGAGCAGTACTTC.

This clone was detected only once. CDR3 region: CASSLAGGGNQPQHF. CDR3 DNA sequence: TGTGCCAGCAGCTTAGCAGGGGGCGGCAATCAGCCCCAGCATTTT. This chain links TRBV7-6 with TRBJ1-5, with 7 bases lining up with TRBD1. Germline V gene data show CDR1 as SGHVS and CDR2 as FNYEAQ. V lost 0 bases and J lost 2; bases outside the gene matches: 1. The CDR3 is made up of 15 amino acids.

This chain uses TRBV7-8 with TRBJ1-4, with 7 bases lining up with TRBD1. Looked up from germline, CDR1 is SGHVS and CDR2 is FQNEAQ. Germline trimming cut 7 bases from V and 5 bases from J; bases unmatched to any gene: 10. This CDR3 is built from 15 residues. This CDR3 reads CASTVRGKKNEKLFF. Written as DNA, the CDR3 is TGTGCCAGCACCGTCAGGGGGAAAAAGAATGAAAAACTGTTTTTT.

Here the CDR3 DNA reads TGTGCCAGCAGCTTAGCGGAGGTGGGAAGACACCCTAATGAAAAACTGTTTTTT. Residues: CASSLAEVGRHPNEKLFF. V and J are TRBV7-2 and TRBJ1-4; the D is unclear. The V gene lost 0 bases and the J gene lost 3 bases, with 17 bases spanning the gap. The CDR3 runs 18 residues. In germline, CDR1 is SGHTA, CDR2 FQGNSA.

The genes are TRBV19 and TRBJ1-2, with 10 bases matching TRBD1. The germline gives CDR1 LNHDA, CDR2 SQIVND (reference sequence). Trimming removed 1 base from V and 4 bases from J; junction bases left unmatched: 3. This CDR3 contains 15 residues. The CDR3 nucleotides read TGTGCCAGTAGTATAGTGGGACAGGGGACCTATGGCTACACCTTC. Amino acids: CASSIVGQGTYGYTF.